A selection of T cell receptor beta chains follows, all from one sample in a study of shared clonotypes between healthy human individuals. Produced via immunoSEQ multiplex PCR; TCRdb's table is partial and in-frame only. The repertoire holds 650,000 to 800,000 clones, with under 95% as singletons. Material: naive CD8+ T cells sorted from blood. The receptors derive from a man younger than 45 in good health. Both conserved end residues are part of each CDR3. Each record gives: clone size, J gene, V gene, D gene, CDR3 protein, CDR3 DNA. A D gene is named only where the DNA matches it firmly. Where a row states a size, it is once, few, many or the class of an expanded clone; other rows omit it.

>-|TRBJ2-7|TRBV7-6|TRBD1
CASSLTGVWNEQYF
TGTGCCAGCAGCTTGACAGGGGTTTGGAACGAGCAGTACTTC
>once|TRBJ2-7|TRBV5-1|TRBD2
CASSLTGGDEQYF
TGCGCCAGCAGCTTGACGGGGGGAGACGAGCAGTACTTC
>-|TRBJ2-3|TRBV18|-
CASSPPEDRTDTQYF
TGTGCCAGCTCACCACCGGAGGATCGCACAGATACGCAGTATTTT
>once|TRBJ2-2|TRBV7-2|-
CASSTTGELFF
TGTGCCAGCAGCACCACCGGGGAGCTGTTTTTT
>-|TRBJ2-2|TRBV13|-
CASSLRGNTGELFF
TGTGCCAGCAGCTTAAGGGGGAACACCGGGGAGCTGTTTTTT
>-|TRBJ1-3|TRBV7-9|-
CASSLELTSGNTIYF
TGTGCCAGCAGCCTAGAGTTGACCTCTGGAAACACCATATATTTT
>once|TRBJ2-1|TRBV14|TRBD2
CASSRGTGLAGSNEQFF
TGTGCCAGCAGTCGAGGGACAGGACTAGCGGGAAGCAATGAGCAGTTCTTC
>-|TRBJ1-5|TRBV27|-
CASSLSASNQPQHF
TGTGCCAGCAGTTTATCGGCTAGCAATCAGCCCCAGCATTTT
>once|TRBJ2-7|TRBV9|-
CASSVEVQDYEQYF
TGTGCCAGCAGCGTAGAAGTACAGGACTACGAGCAGTACTTC
>-|TRBJ2-1|TRBV28|-
CASGTDLTEQFF
TGTGCCAGCGGGACCGACCTGACTGAGCAGTTCTTC
>once|TRBJ1-4|TRBV7-9|-
CASSSGEIATNEKLFF
TGTGCCAGCAGCTCAGGGGAGATTGCAACTAATGAAAAACTGTTTTTT
>-|TRBJ2-5|TRBV4-1|-
CASRAQSQETQYF
TGCGCCAGCAGGGCGCAAAGCCAAGAGACCCAGTACTTC
>-|TRBJ2-3|TRBV11-3|TRBD2
CASSSGTRDTDTQYF
TGTGCCAGCAGCTCGGGGACTAGAGACACAGATACGCAGTATTTT
>-|TRBJ1-3|TRBV13|-
CASSSPLNTIYF
TGTGCCAGCAGCTCCCCTCTGAACACCATATATTTT
>-|TRBJ2-7|TRBV27|TRBD1
CASSPRDRVDYEQYF
TGTGCCAGCAGTCCACGGGACAGGGTAGACTACGAGCAGTACTTC
>-|TRBJ1-2|TRBV5-6|TRBD1
CASSFGQALGYGYTF
TGTGCCAGCAGCTTCGGACAGGCCCTTGGCTATGGCTACACCTTC
>-|TRBJ2-3|TRBV7-9|-
CASSSSRDLQTDTQYF
TGTGCCAGCAGCTCATCCCGGGACCTCCAGACAGATACGCAGTATTTT
>-|TRBJ2-1|TRBV28|-
CASSPRGGPPSIAPNEQFF
TGTGCCAGCAGTCCCAGGGGGGGGCCGCCCTCCATCGCCCCCAATGAGCAGTTCTTC
>-|TRBJ2-2|TRBV9|-
CASSAQGSVGELFF
TGTGCCAGCAGCGCTCAGGGCTCTGTCGGGGAGCTGTTTTTT
>-|TRBJ1-2|TRBV29-1|-
CSVEDDGPGYTF
TGCAGCGTTGAAGATGATGGGCCTGGCTACACCTTC
>-|TRBJ1-5|TRBV6-6|-
CASSYTYSNQPQHF
TGTGCCAGCAGTTACACCTATAGCAATCAGCCCCAGCATTTT
>few|TRBJ2-7|TRBV29-1|TRBD2
CSVEEYSSGSSYEQYF
TGCAGCGTTGAAGAATACAGTAGCGGGAGCTCCTACGAGCAGTACTTC